This T cell receptor (beta chain) was identified in a study of identical twins. There are a few counts of this clonotype. Among all donors, each was a healthy Caucasian. Template switching added a universal primer site, and cDNA bore unique molecular identifiers. TCRdb reprocessed the 5' RACE reads with MiXCR, giving one entry per CDR3 protein. The repertoire consists of roughly 770,000 distinct CDR3 sequences, with 18% occurring once and the leading ten covering about an eighth. The V end lost 2 bases, the J end lost 5 bases, and 12 bases lay between the germline ends. The CDR3 extends over 15 amino acids. The same data also went into a second study, on T cells expressing NK-cell markers. From that report: Several experiments added an anti-gamma-delta TCR antibody to sort only alpha-beta TCR T cells. One observes that, in several donors, these clonotypes were also the leading ones within the CD3+CD56-NKG2C+ fraction.

The sample taken for sequencing was PBMCs. This sequence originates from a woman aged 18-29 years in good health. This rearrangement joins TRBV12-3 or TRBV12-4 to TRBJ2-2; D might be TRBD1 (6 bases). This CDR3 is CASSLRTELTGELFF. The CDR3 DNA is TGTGCCAGCAGTTTAAGGACAGAACTTACCGGGGAGCTGTTTTTT.